In its sample, the clone carrying this TCR beta chain was seen a few times. Its matching antigen is unknown. Every isolated RNA sample was fully reverse transcribed, so sequencing captured expressed TCRB transcripts. Using immunoSEQ multiplex PCR, the repertoire was profiled, and TCRdb retains in-frame clones only, with some absent. The sample has 120,000 or so clones, around 16% seen once. V lost 4 bases and J lost 8, with 14 bases in between. Per the germline V gene, CDR1 is SGHDN and CDR2 is FVKESK. This CDR3 is 13 amino acids long. The data stem from a study of beta chain features in type 1 diabetes. About the study: Patients looked much like healthy donors when it came to age, gender and cell yields. Findings of the study overall: In all four CD4+ subsets, TCRB CDR3 length was significantly, moderately reduced in type 1 diabetes.

Sorting of CD4+ naive, central memory, regulatory and stem cell-like memory cells was performed via CD45RO/CCR7/CD25/CD127/CD95/CD27. The TCR comes from a young man with type 1 diabetes. The J gene is TRBJ1-2, the V gene TRBV14, with D maybe TRBD1 (6 bases). The sample was central memory CD4+ T cells from blood. The CDR3 sequence: CASSPSGARGYTF. As DNA, the CDR3 is TGTGCCAGCAGCCCGTCGGGGGCGCGGGGCTACACCTTC.